The sequence of this T cell receptor (beta chain) was determined in a study of CD8+CD57+ T cells in acquired aplastic anemia. The overall study: When averaged, DNA from sorted CD4+ and CD8+ cells came to 3.2 ug.

Trimming removed 4 bases from V and 3 bases from J, with 8 bases in between. The CDR3 runs 14 residues. Germline CDR1 reads SGHRS; CDR2 reads YFSETQ. Overall study findings and caveats: No significant difference in CD8+ Simpson's diversity was found between patients and controls.

Points on this clonotype: The antigen is undetermined.

Those patients picked for sequencing had displayed CD8+CD57+ cell expansion on flow cytometry. No patient had been given any therapy when blood was sampled. Genomic DNA served as template for TCR beta VDJ and CDR3 profiling. TCRdb re-analysed the reads in MiXCR, keeping a single row per CDR3 protein. The sample records about 200,000 distinct CDR3 sequences, over 55% being singletons. The rearrangement joins TRBV5-1 to TRBJ1-6; D not resolved. This receptor was obtained from a human donor with aplastic anemia. The sample consisted of sorted CD4+, CD8+, or CD8+CD57+ T cells (not recorded which) from PBMCs. The DNA of the CDR3 is TGCGCCAGCAGCCTAGAGAGCTATAATTCACCCCTCCACTTT. Translation: CASSLESYNSPLHF.